This TCR beta chain was sequenced in a study of T cell clones after liver transplantation. Study-level information: Blood was drawn pre-transplant, before withdrawal, and after full or failed withdrawal.

Data came from immunoSEQ multiplex PCR; TCRdb stores just in-frame clones and leaves some out. The data hold 16,000 or so clones, with 85% to 90% observed a single time. The origin of this receptor is a human patient who received a liver transplant. Part of the T cell pool may stem from the graft donor. The sequencing used CD8+ T cells from blood, collected 45 to 46 months after liver transplant.

The CDR3 is CASSGFSGRTNEQFF. CDR3 nucleotide sequence: TGTGCCAGCAGCGGCTTTAGCGGGAGAACCAATGAGCAGTTCTTC. V gene TRBV9 combines with J gene TRBJ2-1; TRBD2 matches 9 bases. The CDR3 loop spans 15 amino acids. Trimming cost V 3 bases and J 6 bases; bases outside gene matches: 7. Germline-derived CDR1 and CDR2 are SGDLS and YYNGEE.